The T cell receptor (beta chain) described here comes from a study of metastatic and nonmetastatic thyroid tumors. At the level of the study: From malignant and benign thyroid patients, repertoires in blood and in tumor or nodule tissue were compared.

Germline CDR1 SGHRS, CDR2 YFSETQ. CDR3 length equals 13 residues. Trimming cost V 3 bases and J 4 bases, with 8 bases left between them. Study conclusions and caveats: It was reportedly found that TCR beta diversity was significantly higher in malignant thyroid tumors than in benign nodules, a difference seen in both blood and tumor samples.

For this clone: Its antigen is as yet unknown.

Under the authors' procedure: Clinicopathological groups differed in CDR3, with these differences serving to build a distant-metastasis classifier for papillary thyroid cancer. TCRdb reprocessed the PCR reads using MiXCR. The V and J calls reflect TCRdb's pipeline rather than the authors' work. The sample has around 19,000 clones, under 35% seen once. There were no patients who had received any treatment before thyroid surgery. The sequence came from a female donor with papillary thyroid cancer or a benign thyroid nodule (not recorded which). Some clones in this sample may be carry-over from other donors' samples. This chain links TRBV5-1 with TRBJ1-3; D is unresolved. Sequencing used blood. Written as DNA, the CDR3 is TGCGCCAGCAGCTCTGGATCAGGAAACACCATATATTTT. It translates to CASSSGSGNTIYF.